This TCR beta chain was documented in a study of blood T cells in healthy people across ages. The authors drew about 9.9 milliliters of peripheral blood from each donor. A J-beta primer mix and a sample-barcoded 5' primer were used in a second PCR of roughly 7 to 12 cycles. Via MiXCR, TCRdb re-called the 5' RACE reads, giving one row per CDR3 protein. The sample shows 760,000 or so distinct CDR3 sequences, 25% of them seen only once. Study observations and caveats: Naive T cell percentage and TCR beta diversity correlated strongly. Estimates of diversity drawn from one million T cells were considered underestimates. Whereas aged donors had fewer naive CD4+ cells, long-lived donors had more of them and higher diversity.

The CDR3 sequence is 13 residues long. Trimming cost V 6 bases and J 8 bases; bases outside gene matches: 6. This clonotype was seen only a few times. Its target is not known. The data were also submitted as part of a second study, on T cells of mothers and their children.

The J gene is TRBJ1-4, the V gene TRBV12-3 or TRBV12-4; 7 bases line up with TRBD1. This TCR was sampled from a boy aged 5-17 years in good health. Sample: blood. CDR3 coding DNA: TGTGCCAGCAGACTCCAGGGGGTGGAAAAACTGTTTTTT. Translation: CASRLQGVEKLFF.